The next 25 T cell receptor beta chains were all read from a single sample in a study of T-cell memory formation after mild COVID-19. Via MiXCR, TCRdb re-called the 5' RACE reads, giving one row per CDR3 protein. This table holds 300,000 to 400,000 distinct CDR3 sequences, around 20% found once. Sequenced: PBMCs or a T cell subset sorted from them (not recorded which). These TCRs come from an adult woman who had mild COVID-19 (a few samples of this study predate the infection). Cell type and time point are not known.

This clonotype was observed a few times. The chain couples TRBV6-2 or TRBV6-3 to TRBJ2-6; no clear D gene. Deletions cut 2 bases from V and 0 bases from J, with 14 bases between. From germline, CDR1 is MNHEY and CDR2 SVGEGT. This CDR3 is built from 18 residues. CDR3 DNA: TGTGCCAGCAGTTACCGTCCAGACCCGCACTCTGGGGCCAACGTCCTGACTTTC. Its protein is CASSYRPDPHSGANVLTF.

Regarding this clonotype: This may be a read error: a much more frequent sequence differs by one nucleotide. This chain joins TRBV7-2 and TRBJ2-5; D unclear. The CDR3 has 13 amino acids. The germline V gene encodes CDR1 SGHTA and CDR2 FQGNSA. Trimming took off 1 base at V and 3 bases at J, with 6 bases between the two ends. Written as DNA, the CDR3 is TGTGCCAGCAGCTTAGGGGCAAAAGAGACCCAGTACTTC. Protein sequence: CASSLGAKETQYF.

The chain is built from TRBV25-1 and TRBJ2-5, with TRBD2 matching over 10 bases. The CDR3 sequence is 17 residues long. CDR1 and CDR2 (germline): MGHDK, SYGVNS. V lost 1 base, J lost 7 bases, and 12 bases stayed unmatched. CDR3 DNA: TGTGCCAGCAGTGAATTCGGTCTAGCGGGGGCTGTGGTGACCCAGTACTTC. It yields the protein CASSEFGLAGAVVTQYF. Based on the CDR3 plus reference TRBV25-1 and TRBJ2-5, the full variable domain is EADIYQTPRYLVIGTGKKITLECSQTMGHDKMYWYQQDPGMELHLIHYSYGVNSTEKGDLSSESTVSRIRTEHFPLTLESARPSHTSQYLCASSEFGLAGAVVTQYFGPGTRLLVL.

Only a few counts were recorded for this clonotype. The V call is TRBV4-1, the J call TRBJ1-1; a possible D gene is TRBD1 (5 bases). The length of the CDR3 is 15 residues. Looked up from germline, CDR1 is MGHRA and CDR2 is YSYEKL. Trimming removed 1 base from V and 0 bases from J, with 9 bases in between. CDR3 region: CASSQAGLLNTEAFF. The CDR3 DNA reads as TGCGCCAGCAGCCAAGCAGGGTTGTTGAACACTGAAGCTTTCTTT.

The rearrangement links TRBV2 to TRBJ2-3; D is undetermined. The CDR3 runs to 16 residues. Germline loops: CDR1 SNHLY, CDR2 FYNNEI. V was shortened by 5 bases and J by 6 bases, with 21 bases between the two germline ends. CDR3 in amino acids: CASSPPRRQARDTQYF. Here the CDR3 DNA reads TGTGCCAGCAGTCCCCCTCGACGTCAAGCACGGGATACGCAGTATTTT.

This clonotype showed up just a few times. The chain recombines TRBV4-2 with TRBJ2-7, with 11 bases that match TRBD2. V was clipped by 0 bases and J by 1 base; unmatched bases: 14. This CDR3 has 20 amino acids. Germline values: CDR1 LGHNA, CDR2 YNFKEQ. The CDR3 DNA is TGTGCCAGCAGCCAAGATGGTAGGGTTAGCGGGGGGGCCTTGTCCTACGAGCAGTACTTC. Amino acid sequence: CASSQDGRVSGGALSYEQYF.

This clonotype was recorded many times. The chain uses TRBV11-1 and TRBJ2-1; 10 nucleotides line up with TRBD2. Germline V gene sequence: CDR1 SGHAT, CDR2 FQDESV (reference sequence). The CDR3 totals 14 residues. Trimming at V came to 3 bases and at J to 5 bases, leaving 1 base not matched to a gene. CDR3: CASSFGLADNEQFF. The CDR3 DNA sequence: TGTGCCAGCAGCTTCGGACTAGCGGACAATGAGCAGTTCTTC.

This clonotype occurred a few times. The gene calls are TRBV5-4 and TRBJ2-5; tentatively, D is TRBD1 or TRBD2 (5 bases each). From germline, CDR1 is SGHNT and CDR2 YYREEE (reference sequence). Trimming left V 5 bases short and J 5 bases short, with 19 bases between. The length of the CDR3 is 15 residues. The CDR3 spells CASRQNGARRETQYF. The CDR3 DNA is TGTGCCAGCAGACAAAACGGGGCTCGTCGGGAGACCCAGTACTTC.

The V gene is TRBV18, the J gene TRBJ2-3, with D unclear. CDR3 length equals 13 residues. V lost 2 bases to trimming and J lost 10 bases, with 13 bases between them. CDR1 KGHSH and CDR2 LQKENI come from the germline V gene. The CDR3 sequence: CASSPSSQRAQYF. The CDR3 nucleotides read TGTGCCAGCTCACCAAGCTCGCAGAGAGCGCAGTATTTT.

This chain joins TRBV2 and TRBJ2-5; maybe TRBD1 (6 bases). V dropped 2 bases and J dropped 4 bases, with 11 bases sitting between them. This CDR3 is 14 amino acids long. Germline V gene data show CDR1 as SNHLY and CDR2 as FYNNEI. The CDR3: CASSEQGSGETQYF. The CDR3 region has the DNA TGTGCCAGCAGTGAACAGGGGTCAGGAGAGACCCAGTACTTC.

There are a few counts of this clonotype. V gene TRBV12-3 or TRBV12-4 combines with J gene TRBJ2-3; 7 positions agree with TRBD2. The CDR3 runs to 15 residues. V trimming: 2 bases; J trimming: 4 bases; junction bases outside the gene matches: 6. CDR3 nucleotides: TGTGCCAGCAGTTTATCCAGCGGGGTCGCAGATACGCAGTATTTT. Protein: CASSLSSGVADTQYF.

This clonotype has a handful of counts. CDR3 DNA: TGCGCCAGCACCGGACAAGGAGGAGGGTATGGCTACACCTTC. Encoded protein: CASTGQGGGYGYTF. The V call is TRBV5-1, the J call TRBJ1-2; perhaps TRBD1 as D (5 bases). Trimming took 6 bases from V and 5 from J, leaving 17 bases between them. This CDR3 is built from 14 residues. Germline CDR1 and CDR2: SGHRS and YFSETQ. Together with reference TRBV5-1 and TRBJ1-2, the CDR3 gives the full variable domain: KAGVTQTPRYLIKTRGQQVTLSCSPISGHRSVSWYQQTPGQGLQFLFEYFSETQRNKGNFPGRFSGRQFSNSRSEMNVSTLELGDSALYLCASTGQGGGYGYTFGSGTRLTVV.

The chain couples TRBV6-5 to TRBJ1-1; unclear D gene. Germline V gene sequence: CDR1 MNHEY, CDR2 SVGAGI. The CDR3 consists of 13 residues. V shed 0 bases and J shed 8 bases, with 10 bases lying between them. The DNA of the CDR3 is TGTGCCAGCAGTTACTCATGGTCGACGGAAGCTTTCTTT. Translation gives CASSYSWSTEAFF.

CDR3 loop: CASSSSMEGPGYTF. CDR3 sequence (DNA): TGTGCCAGCAGCTCATCCATGGAAGGACCTGGCTACACCTTC. The rearrangement uses TRBV7-9 and TRBJ1-2; D gene uncertain. The V and J ends lost 4 bases and 7 bases respectively, with 16 bases between them. The length of the CDR3 is 14 residues. Germline CDR1 reads SEHNR; CDR2 reads FQNEAQ (reference sequence).

V gene TRBV5-1 combines with J gene TRBJ2-1, with a tentative D call TRBD2 (5 bases). Germline CDR1 is SGHRS and CDR2 is YFSETQ. The CDR3 extends over 14 amino acids. V was cut by 0 bases and J by 7 bases, with 11 bases left in between. The CDR3 nucleotides read TGCGCCAGCAGCTTGGGCGCCACGGGAAATGAGCAGTTCTTC. Translating gives CASSLGATGNEQFF.

J is TRBJ2-3 and V is TRBV12-3 or TRBV12-4; no reliable D call. V lost 7 bases, J lost 1 base, and 3 bases lay in between. The CDR3 is 11 residues long. The CDR3 nucleotides read TGTGCCAGCACTCGCACAGATACGCAGTATTTT. Translating it yields CASTRTDTQYF.

This clonotype was picked up a small number of times. Mismatch with germline at one junction end may stem from a read error. The V and J genes are TRBV30 and TRBJ2-2, with 7 bases matching TRBD2. This CDR3 is built from 18 residues. Germline-derived CDR1 and CDR2 are GTSNPN and SVGIG (reference sequence). CDR3 bases: TGTGCCTCGAGTAGGGGAGATACGGCGGGGGTAGGAACCGGGGAGCTGTTTTTT. Amino acids: CASSRGDTAGVGTGELFF. Variable domain in full (rest from reference TRBV30 and TRBJ2-2): SQTIHQWPATLVQPVGSPLSLECTVEGTSNPNLYWYRQAAGRGLQLLFYSVGIGQISSEVPQNLSASRPQDRQFILSSKKLLLSDSGFYLCASSRGDTAGVGTGELFFGEGSRLTVL.

This clonotype was observed a few times. The J gene is TRBJ2-1, the V gene TRBV20-1; D is unresolved. V was trimmed by 7 bases and J by 7 bases, leaving 8 bases between them. Germline V gives CDR1 DFQATT, CDR2 SNEGSKA (reference sequence). The CDR3 loop spans 10 amino acids. In DNA, the CDR3 is TGCAGTGTTTTAAGGAATGAGCAGTTCTTC. It translates to CSVLRNEQFF.

This clonotype has a handful of counts. The J gene is TRBJ1-1, the V gene TRBV20-1; unclear D gene. Trimming pared 0 bases from V and 1 base from J, leaving 6 bases between. The CDR3 covers 13 residues. The germline V gene encodes CDR1 DFQATT and CDR2 SNEGSKA (reference sequence). The CDR3 sequence: CSARDPGNTEAFF. In DNA, the CDR3 is TGCAGTGCTAGAGACCCAGGGAACACTGAAGCTTTCTTT.

This clonotype was found a few times. This chain connects TRBV5-1 to TRBJ1-1; unclear D gene. The CDR3 covers 13 residues. Trimming stripped 4 bases from V and 0 bases from J, with 7 bases between. Germline CDR1 is SGHRS and CDR2 is YFSETQ. CDR3 nucleotide sequence: TGCGCCAGCAGCCGGCGGGTGAACACTGAAGCTTTCTTT. This sequence encodes CASSRRVNTEAFF.

V usage is TRBV2 and J usage is TRBJ2-7; 7 bases line up with TRBD2. The CDR3 consists of 16 residues. Germline V CDR1 and CDR2: SNHLY, FYNNEI. V was pared by 5 bases and J by 4 bases, with 14 bases of the junction left unmatched. The CDR3: CASSPAGAGVRYEQYF. CDR3 in DNA: TGTGCCAGCAGTCCCGCTGGTGCGGGAGTTAGGTACGAGCAGTACTTC. Full variable domain (missing parts from reference TRBV2 and TRBJ2-7): EPEVTQTPSHQVTQMGQEVILRCVPISNHLYFYWYRQILGQKVEFLVSFYNNEISEKSEIFDDQFSVERPDGSNFTLKIRSTKLEDSAMYFCASSPAGAGVRYEQYFGPGTRLTVT.

CDR3 DNA: TGTGCCAGCAGGCGATCCAATGTCGAGCAGTTCTTC. This sequence encodes CASRRSNVEQFF. The chain employs TRBV12-3 or TRBV12-4 and TRBJ2-1; D uncertain. V lost 6 bases and J lost 10, with 13 bases in between. This CDR3 contains 12 residues.

The gene calls are TRBV2 and TRBJ1-4, with D hard to call. The CDR3 contains 13 residues. The germline CDR1 and CDR2 sequences are SNHLY and FYNNEI. Trimming shortened V by 4 bases and J by 8 bases, and 11 bases separated the two germline ends. CDR3: CASSGGPREKLFF. CDR3 DNA sequence: TGTGCCAGCAGTGGAGGGCCGAGGGAAAAACTGTTTTTT.

This clonotype occurred a few times. This sequence joins TRBV11-2 and TRBJ2-3; perhaps TRBD1 as D (7 bases). CDR1 is SGHAT, CDR2 FQNNGV, per germline. V was clipped by 1 base and J by 2 bases, with 16 bases between them. The CDR3 is made up of 17 amino acids. The chain's CDR3 is CASSLVWQGGVTDTQYF. DNA for the CDR3: TGTGCCAGCAGCTTAGTTTGGCAGGGGGGAGTCACAGATACGCAGTATTTT.

The chain combines TRBV7-8 with TRBJ2-5, with D tentatively TRBD2 (5 bases). From germline, CDR1 is SGHVS and CDR2 FQNEAQ. The CDR3 spans 15 residues. V gave up 5 bases and J gave up 5 bases, with 18 bases separating them. The CDR3 sequence: CASSPEGVRYETQYF. CDR3 in DNA: TGTGCCAGCAGCCCCGAGGGTGTCCGTTACGAGACCCAGTACTTC.